Only a few counts were recorded for the clone carrying this T cell receptor (beta chain). Its matching antigen is unknown. This sample stems from a study of blood T cells in healthy people across ages. Study findings and constraints: A roughly linear fall in TCR beta diversity per million T cells was seen with increasing age.

Germline CDR1 reads SGHVS; CDR2 reads FNYEAQ. V was clipped by 2 bases and J by 1 base, with 8 bases between them. This CDR3 is 14 amino acids long. A second PCR of 7 to 11 cycles used a sample-barcoded 5' primer and a J-beta primer mix. TCRdb called the 5' RACE reads again in MiXCR, with one record for every CDR3 protein. The sample has 850,000 to 1,100,000 distinct CDR3 sequences, 35% to 45% seen once. This receptor was identified in a young man in good health. V and J are TRBV7-6 and TRBJ1-1; D ambiguous. Sequences were obtained from blood. Written as DNA, the CDR3 is TGTGCCAGCAGCTTATTCCTAGGGAACACTGAAGCTTTCTTT. This encodes CASSLFLGNTEAFF.